Presented here are 32 T cell receptor beta chains from one specimen sequenced in a study of cytomegalovirus exposure and HLA in healthy donors. With 60 Vbeta and 13 Jbeta primers, the PCR was carried out. Assay used: immunoSEQ multiplex PCR; TCRdb lists only in-frame clones, some missing. The table for this sample gives approximately 140,000 clones. The sample comprised PBMCs. The receptors were sampled from a woman aged 45-60 years in good health and CMV-seronegative.

The chain carries TRBV7-2 and TRBJ1-2; TRBD1 aligns across 9 bases. In germline, CDR1 is SGHTA, CDR2 FQGNSA. Trimming removed 1 base from V and 0 bases from J; junction bases left unmatched: 9. CDR3 size: 18 residues. The DNA of the CDR3 is TGTGCCAGCAGCTTAGTTGTTCTGGGACAGGGAGCTAACTATGGCTACACCTTC. It translates to CASSLVVLGQGANYGYTF.

This chain uses TRBV30 with TRBJ2-5; TRBD2 matches 8 bases. V gave up 4 bases and J gave up 5 bases; unmatched junction bases: 12. The V gene's germline CDR1 is GTSNPN and CDR2 SVGIG (reference sequence). This CDR3 spans 15 amino acids. CDR3: CAWNRPGGGYETQYF. CDR3 coding DNA: TGTGCCTGGAATCGTCCCGGGGGGGGTTACGAGACCCAGTACTTC.

This rearrangement joins TRBV19 to TRBJ2-1, with 10 bases lining up with TRBD2. CDR3 size: 15 residues. Looked up from germline, CDR1 is LNHDA and CDR2 is SQIVND (reference sequence). Trimming removed 2 bases from V and 8 bases from J; junction bases left unmatched: 6. CDR3 amino acids: CASSILAGVRHEQFF. The CDR3, as DNA: TGTGCCAGTAGTATACTAGCGGGAGTACGGCATGAGCAGTTCTTC.

The rearrangement uses TRBV10-3 and TRBJ2-1; 9 bases match TRBD2. The CDR3 consists of 16 residues. Germline V gene sequence: CDR1 ENHRY, CDR2 SYGVKD. The V gene end was trimmed by 4 bases and the J gene end by 0 bases; junction bases not matched to a gene: 4. In DNA form, the CDR3 reads TGTGCCATCAGTGGACTAGCGGCCAGCTCCTACAATGAGCAGTTCTTC. Protein product: CAISGLAASSYNEQFF.

This chain uses TRBV4-3 with TRBJ2-1, with 12 bases aligning to TRBD2. J was trimmed by 8 bases and V by 0 bases; bases with no gene match: 5. The CDR3 runs to 16 residues. Germline values: CDR1 LGHNA, CDR2 YSLEER. The CDR3 region is CASSQEQLAGGDEQFF. The CDR3 region has the DNA TGCGCCAGCAGCCAAGAACAACTAGCGGGAGGTGATGAGCAGTTCTTC.

The chain employs TRBV18 and TRBJ2-5; perhaps TRBD2 as D (5 bases). Trimming pared 8 bases from V and 2 bases from J, leaving 18 bases between. The CDR3 totals 15 residues. Germline V gene data show CDR1 as KGHSH and CDR2 as LQKENI. The CDR3 nucleotides are TGTGCCAGCAAGCGCGCGGCAGGCGGGCAAGAGACCCAGTACTTC. Encoded protein: CASKRAAGGQETQYF.

The chain is built from TRBV19 and TRBJ2-5, with D possibly TRBD1 on 5 matching bases. Germline V gene data show CDR1 as LNHDA and CDR2 as SQIVND (reference sequence). With 8 bases removed from V and 6 bases from J, the gap between germline ends came to 13 bases. This CDR3 is built from 12 residues. The CDR3 coding sequence is TGTGCCAGTTCTCAGGGTGCGAAGACCCAGTACTTC. Protein sequence: CASSQGAKTQYF.

This chain joins TRBV4-1 and TRBJ1-4, with 7 bases that match TRBD1. The CDR3 totals 19 residues. Per the germline V gene, CDR1 is MGHRA and CDR2 is YSYEKL. V trimming: 3 bases; J trimming: 0 bases; junction bases outside the gene matches: 13. The CDR3 DNA reads as TGCGCCAGCAGCCACCTGACAGGGAGGAAAATTGCAACTAATGAAAAACTGTTTTTT. Its protein is CASSHLTGRKIATNEKLFF.

The chain recombines TRBV7-2 with TRBJ2-1, with D perhaps matching TRBD1 (6 bases). V lost 5 bases to trimming and J lost 5 bases, with 19 bases between them. This CDR3 is 16 amino acids long. Germline assignment: CDR1 SGHTA and CDR2 FQGNSA. The CDR3 coding sequence is TGTGCCAGCAGCCCCTCGGGTCTTGGGACACACAATGAGCAGTTCTTC. This gives the protein CASSPSGLGTHNEQFF. Looking up the rest from reference TRBV7-2 and TRBJ2-1 gives the full variable domain: GAGVSQSPSNKVTEKGKDVELRCDPISGHTALYWYRQSLGQGLEFLIYFQGNSAPDKSGLPSDRFSAERTGGSVSTLTIQRTQQEDSAVYLCASSPSGLGTHNEQFFGPGTRLTVL.

This rearrangement joins TRBV5-1 to TRBJ2-7; possibly TRBD1 for D (6 bases). V was trimmed by 3 bases and J by 5 bases, leaving 15 bases between them. Per the germline V gene, CDR1 is SGHRS and CDR2 is YFSETQ. The CDR3 runs 14 residues. This CDR3 reads CASSSGPGANEQYF. The CDR3 nucleotides are TGCGCCAGCAGCTCCGGGCCAGGGGCCAACGAGCAGTACTTC.

For the CDR3, the DNA is TGTGCCAGCAGCGGACTAGCGGGATACAATGAGCAGTTCTTC. Its translation is CASSGLAGYNEQFF. V gene TRBV7-2 combines with J gene TRBJ2-1, with 12 bases matching TRBD2. Germline CDR1 SGHTA, CDR2 FQGNSA. J was trimmed by 4 bases and V by 5 bases; bases with no gene match: 0. This CDR3 region has 14 residues.

V usage is TRBV6-6 and J usage is TRBJ2-7, with 7 bases matching TRBD1. V trimming: 7 bases; J trimming: 2 bases; junction bases outside the gene matches: 8. Germline V lookup: CDR1 MNHNY, CDR2 SVGAGI (reference sequence). There are 14 residues in the CDR3. The CDR3 region has the DNA TGTGCCAGCAAGTACACCGGGACAGCCTACGAGCAGTACTTC. Translating it yields CASKYTGTAYEQYF.

This chain uses TRBV28 with TRBJ1-5; no clear D gene. V was clipped by 5 bases and J by 4 bases, with 18 bases between them. This CDR3 has 16 residues. Germline CDR1 reads MDHEN; CDR2 reads SYDVKM. CDR3 amino acids: CASSPRGGRWNQPQHF. The CDR3 bases are TGTGCCAGCAGTCCTCGGGGAGGGAGGTGGAATCAGCCCCAGCATTTT.

The gene calls are TRBV10-3 and TRBJ1-2, with TRBD1 matching over 8 bases. Germline CDR1 and CDR2: ENHRY and SYGVKD. J lost 6 bases, V lost 2 bases, and 5 bases had no gene match. The CDR3 runs to 14 residues. The CDR3 nucleotides are TGTGCCATCAGTGAGCACAGGGGGGACGATGGCTACACCTTC. It specifies CAISEHRGDDGYTF.

The rearrangement uses TRBV30 and TRBJ2-3; tentatively, D is TRBD2 (5 bases). This CDR3 is 14 amino acids long. CDR1 is GTSNPN and CDR2 is SVGIG in the germline V gene (reference sequence). V dropped 4 bases and J dropped 3 bases, with 14 bases sitting between them. DNA of the CDR3: TGTGCCTGGATTAGGGTCGAGGGAACAGATACGCAGTATTTT. As protein: CAWIRVEGTDTQYF.

The chain links TRBV5-1 to TRBJ1-3, with 10 nucleotides matching TRBD1. The CDR3 length is 16 residues. Germline V gives CDR1 SGHRS, CDR2 YFSETQ. The J segment lost 3 bases and the V segment lost 4 bases, leaving 7 bases of the junction unmatched. The CDR3 region has the DNA TGCGCCAGCAGCCCCTGGACAGGGGGAGGTGGAAACACCATATATTTT. Encoded protein: CASSPWTGGGGNTIYF.

This rearrangement joins TRBV30 to TRBJ2-7; 8 bases map to TRBD2. V gave up 3 bases and J gave up 3 bases; unmatched junction bases: 4. This CDR3 is 13 amino acids long. Germline lookup yields CDR1 GTSNPN and CDR2 SVGIG (reference sequence). This chain's CDR3 is CAWSLAGGYEQYF. CDR3 bases: TGTGCCTGGAGCCTCGCGGGGGGCTACGAGCAGTACTTC.

The chain uses TRBV4-3 and TRBJ1-3; D unresolved. Germline V gives CDR1 LGHNA, CDR2 YSLEER. V was clipped by 2 bases and J by 0 bases, with 11 bases between them. The CDR3 has 16 amino acids. The CDR3 bases are TGCGCCAGCAGCCAATGGGTCAGCGACTCTGGAAACACCATATATTTT. Translation gives CASSQWVSDSGNTIYF.

The chain couples TRBV28 to TRBJ2-1; 11 positions match TRBD2. Per the germline V gene, CDR1 is MDHEN and CDR2 is SYDVKM. After removal of 6 bases from V and 1 base from J, the junction contained 8 bases not matched to a gene. This CDR3 comprises 17 residues. The CDR3, as DNA: TGTGCCAGCAGCTCCTTAGCGGGGGGGCCTTCCTACAATGAGCAGTTCTTC. This gives the protein CASSSLAGGPSYNEQFF.

The chain carries TRBV6-1 and TRBJ1-5; TRBD1 agrees at 9 bases. J lost 2 bases, V lost 4 bases, and 3 bases had no gene match. This CDR3 region has 15 residues. Germline V lookup: CDR1 MNHNS, CDR2 SASEGT. The CDR3 region has the DNA TGTGCCAGCAGTGCACAGGGGGCTGGCAATCAGCCCCAGCATTTT. Translating it yields CASSAQGAGNQPQHF.

The genes are TRBV30 and TRBJ1-3; a weak D match, TRBD1 (6 bases). There are 14 residues in the CDR3. V was clipped by 3 bases and J by 0 bases, with 9 bases between them. Germline V CDR1 and CDR2: GTSNPN, SVGIG (reference sequence). In nucleotides, the CDR3 is TGTGCCTGGAGGGGGGACAACTCTGGAAACACCATATATTTT. Its protein is CAWRGDNSGNTIYF.

The chain uses TRBV18 and TRBJ2-1; TRBD2 matches 11 bases. The junction had 8 bases not matched to a gene; V was cut back by 3 bases and J by 1 base. Germline CDR1 reads KGHSH; CDR2 reads LQKENI. The CDR3 covers 18 residues. The CDR3 sequence is CASSPFSIAGGSYNEQFF. The CDR3 DNA sequence: TGTGCCAGCTCACCCTTTTCGATAGCGGGGGGGTCCTACAATGAGCAGTTCTTC.

The CDR3 nucleotides are TGTGCCAGCTCACCATTACAGGGGACGGTTGAAGCTTTCTTT. This translates into CASSPLQGTVEAFF. The J gene is TRBJ1-1, the V gene TRBV18; 7 bases map to TRBD1. There are 14 residues in the CDR3. V was pared by 2 bases and J by 7 bases, with 7 bases of the junction left unmatched. Germline lookup yields CDR1 KGHSH and CDR2 LQKENI.

The rearrangement joins TRBV28 to TRBJ1-2; D is undetermined. CDR3 length: 13 amino acids. Trimming shortened V by 7 bases and J by 8 bases, and 17 bases separated the two germline ends. CDR1 MDHEN and CDR2 SYDVKM come from the germline V gene. Here the CDR3 reads CASIPQRREGYTF. The CDR3, as DNA: TGTGCCAGCATCCCTCAGAGGAGGGAAGGCTACACCTTC.

V is TRBV10-3 and J is TRBJ2-2, with TRBD2 matching over 13 bases. Unmatched junction bases numbered 5, after V lost 3 bases and J lost 4 bases. Per germline, CDR1 ENHRY and CDR2 SYGVKD. The CDR3 totals 17 residues. The CDR3 sequence: CAISDGLAGVVTGELFF. CDR3 sequence (DNA): TGTGCCATCAGTGATGGACTAGCGGGAGTGGTCACCGGGGAGCTGTTTTTT.

The chain uses TRBV15 and TRBJ2-5; the D gene is possibly TRBD2 (5 bases). Germline V CDR1 and CDR2: LNHNV, YYDKDF (reference sequence). The CDR3 runs to 16 residues. Trimming took off 2 bases at V and 5 bases at J, with 18 bases between the two ends. The CDR3 loop is CATSRNPGSGWETQYF. The CDR3 DNA reads as TGTGCCACCAGCAGAAATCCGGGCTCGGGATGGGAGACCCAGTACTTC.

The chain joins TRBV27 to TRBJ1-2; no clear D. V lost 8 bases, J lost 4 bases, and 17 bases lay in between. The germline CDR1 and CDR2 sequences are MNHEY and SMNVEV (reference sequence). The CDR3 is 14 amino acids. For the CDR3, the DNA is TGTGCCAGCCGTGACCCTGGGAGGTTCTATGGCTACACCTTC. Translating it yields CASRDPGRFYGYTF.

Note on this clone: This specimen includes other DNA sequences encoding the same CDR3. V is TRBV7-2 and J is TRBJ2-7; TRBD1 is a possible D gene (6 bases). The CDR3 spans 15 residues. CDR1 SGHTA and CDR2 FQGNSA come from the germline V gene. V was clipped by 1 base and J by 0 bases, with 10 bases between them. The CDR3: CASSLDRGSSYEQYF. The CDR3 nucleotides are TGTGCCAGCAGCTTAGATAGGGGGAGCTCCTACGAGCAGTACTTC.

The chain uses TRBV4-3 and TRBJ2-7; the match to TRBD2 covers 8 bases. CDR1 is LGHNA and CDR2 is YSLEER in the germline V gene. Trimming removed 0 bases from V and 2 bases from J; junction bases left unmatched: 3. This CDR3 has 15 residues. CDR3 protein: CASSQDSGTTYEQYF. As DNA, the CDR3 is TGCGCCAGCAGCCAAGATAGCGGGACTACCTACGAGCAGTACTTC.

The genes are TRBV11-2 and TRBJ2-1; 10 bases match TRBD2. This CDR3 has 15 amino acids. The V and J ends lost 5 bases and 2 bases, in that order; junction bases with no gene match: 3. The germline CDR1 and CDR2 sequences are SGHAT and FQNNGV. CDR3 sequence: CASSPLAGTYNEQFF. The CDR3, as DNA: TGTGCCAGCAGCCCACTAGCGGGGACCTACAATGAGCAGTTCTTC.

V and J are TRBV5-6 and TRBJ1-2, with TRBD1 as a possible D gene (5 bases). This CDR3 is 16 amino acids long. The V end lost 4 bases, the J end lost 4 bases, and 20 bases lay between the germline ends. The germline V gene encodes CDR1 SGHDT and CDR2 YYEEEE. The DNA for the CDR3 is TGTGCCAGCAGCGAGATACAACAGGTATCCAGCTATGGCTACACCTTC. Translated: CASSEIQQVSSYGYTF.

The rearrangement uses TRBV7-6 and TRBJ1-1, with TRBD1 matching 8 bases. Germline values: CDR1 SGHVS, CDR2 FNYEAQ. CDR3 size: 18 residues. The V and J ends lost 6 bases and 0 bases, in that order; junction bases with no gene match: 15. CDR3 sequence (DNA): TGTGCCAGCAGTCCCGGGGGCGGGACAGGATATATGAACACTGAAGCTTTCTTT. Its protein product is CASSPGGGTGYMNTEAFF.